The rows below give T cell receptor beta chains drawn from one sample of a study of Graves' ophthalmopathy and Graves' hyperthyroidism. A single record per CDR3 protein comes from TCRdb applying MiXCR to the multiplex PCR reads. The table includes over a million distinct CDR3 sequences, about 35% detected once. The sequencing input was peripheral blood or thyroid tissue (not recorded which). Receptors were obtained from an adult man with Graves' hyperthyroidism. Each CDR3 is given with its conserved first and last residue. D genes are given only for firm matches. A clone size is listed for some rows: how often the clone was seen (once, few, many), or a class if it is expanded.

j_call v_call clone_size d_call cdr3_nt cdr3_aa
TRBJ1-5 TRBV19 many TRBD1 TGTGCCAGTAGTACCCCCGGACAGGCTCGAAAGCATTTT CASSTPGQARKHF
TRBJ2-1 TRBV29-1 once - TGCGCCAACACAGGGATCGGGTCCTACAATGAGCAGTTCTTC CANTGIGSYNEQFF
TRBJ2-7 TRBV20-1 - TRBD2 TGCAGTGCTAGAGATCCCTTAGCGGGTTACGAGCAGTACTTC CSARDPLAGYEQYF
TRBJ2-2 TRBV20-1 many TRBD2 TGCAGTGCTAGTGGGCGGGGGGTCGCGAACACCGGGGAGCTGTTTTTT CSASGRGVANTGELFF
TRBJ1-2 TRBV20-1 - - TGCAGTGCTAGAGGCCGGGGGAACTATGGCTACACCTTC CSARGRGNYGYTF
TRBJ2-5 TRBV2 - TRBD1 TGTGCCAGCAGTAAGGGGACAGCCCAAGAGACCCAGTACTTC CASSKGTAQETQYF
TRBJ1-5 TRBV2 - - TGCGCCAGCAGCCAAGAATGGGGAATTAGCAATCAGCCCCAGCATTTT CASSQEWGISNQPQHF
TRBJ1-1 TRBV9 - - TGTGCCAATCGCCCGGGGGATACTGAAGCTTTCTTT CANRPGDTEAFF
TRBJ2-6 TRBV5-1 - - TGCGCCAGCAGCTGGAAGGGGGAGTTCTCTGGGGCCAACGTCCTGACTTTC CASSWKGEFSGANVLTF
TRBJ2-7 TRBV20-1 many - TGCAGTGCTACAGGAGGGAGTTCCTACGAGCAGTACTTC CSATGGSSYEQYF
TRBJ1-5 TRBV20-1 - - TGCAGTGCTACGGAACTTAATAGCAATCAGCCCCAGCATTTT CSATELNSNQPQHF
TRBJ1-1 TRBV10-3 once - TGTGCCACCGTTAGGGCAGTCGAAGCTTTCTTT CATVRAVEAFF
TRBJ2-7 TRBV11-2 - TRBD2 TGTGCCAGCAGTCAGACTAGCGGGAGCTCCTACGAGCAGTACTTC CASSQTSGSSYEQYF
TRBJ1-2 TRBV7-6 many - TGTGCCAGCAGCCCTGGTGAAGCCGCAAGGGGTGGCTACACCTTC CASSPGEAARGGYTF
TRBJ1-2 TRBV7-3 many TRBD1 TGTGCCAGCAGCCCAGGGCCAGGGGGAGAAGGCTACACCTTC CASSPGPGGEGYTF
TRBJ2-7 TRBV15 - TRBD1 TGTGCCACCAGCGCCCGAACAGGGGGCTACGAGCAGTACTTC CATSARTGGYEQYF
TRBJ1-2 TRBV24-1 - - TGTGCCACCAGTAGGACGGCGTATGAAGGCTACACCTTC CATSRTAYEGYTF
TRBJ2-7 TRBV6-5 few TRBD2 TGTGCCAGCAGTTACACACGGCCTTCTAGCGGGAGTTACGAGCAGTACTTC CASSYTRPSSGSYEQYF
TRBJ1-1 TRBV7-9 many - TGTGCCAGCAGCTTTCTCCAGGGAAGTGTTGAAGCTTTCTTT CASSFLQGSVEAFF
TRBJ1-2 TRBV9 - - TGTGCCAGCAGCGTAGACATAGGGCCGGCGGACACCTTC CASSVDIGPADTF
TRBJ2-5 TRBV19 - - TGTGCACCGCCATCCCGGGACACCGGACAAGAGACCCAGTACTTC CAPPSRDTGQETQYF
TRBJ1-5 TRBV20-1 - - TGCAGTGCTAGGGGTTCAGCAGATCAGTCCCAGCATTTT CSARGSADQSQHF
TRBJ1-5 TRBV12-3/TRBV12-4 many - TGTGCCAGCACCTGGGACCGGCGGGATCAGCCCCAGCATTTT CASTWDRRDQPQHF
TRBJ2-7 TRBV15 - - TGTGCCACCAGCAGAGAACCGGGACCGAACTACGAGCAGTACTTC CATSREPGPNYEQYF